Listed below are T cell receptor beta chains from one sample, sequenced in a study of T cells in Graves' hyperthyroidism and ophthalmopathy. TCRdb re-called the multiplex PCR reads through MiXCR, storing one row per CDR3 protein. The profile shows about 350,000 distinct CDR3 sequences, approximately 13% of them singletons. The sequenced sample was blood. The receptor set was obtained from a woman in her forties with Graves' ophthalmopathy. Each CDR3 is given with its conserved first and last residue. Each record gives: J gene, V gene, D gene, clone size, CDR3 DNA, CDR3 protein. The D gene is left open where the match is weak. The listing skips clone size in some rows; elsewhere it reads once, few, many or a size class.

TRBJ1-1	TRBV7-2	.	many	TGTGCCAGCAGCACCCTACCGAACACTGAAGCTTTCTTT	CASSTLPNTEAFF
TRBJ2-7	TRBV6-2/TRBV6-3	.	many	TGTGCCAGCAGTACCCCCTGGGGTTACGAGCAGTACTTC	CASSTPWGYEQYF
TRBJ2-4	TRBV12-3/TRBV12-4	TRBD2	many	TGTGCCAGCAGTCTAGCGGTGGTAAACATTCAGTACTTC	CASSLAVVNIQYF
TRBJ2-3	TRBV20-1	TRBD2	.	TGCAGTGCTAGCGCGGGAGTCACAGATACGCAGTATTTT	CSASAGVTDTQYF
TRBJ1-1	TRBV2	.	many	TGTGCCACAAGGGGAACCGGGAACACTGAAGCTTTCTTT	CATRGTGNTEAFF
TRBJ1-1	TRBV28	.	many	TGTGCCAGCAAAGGAGGAGGGGCGAACACTGAAGCTTTCTTT	CASKGGGANTEAFF
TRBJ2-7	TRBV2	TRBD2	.	TGTGCCACCTACTGGGAGACTAGCGGGGTCTCCTACGGGCAGTACTTC	CATYWETSGVSYGQYF
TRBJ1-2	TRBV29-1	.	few	TGCAGCGAAAAAACAGGCAACTATGGCTACACCTTC	CSEKTGNYGYTF
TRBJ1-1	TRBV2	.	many	TGTGCCAGTAGTATAATGGGCACTGAAGCTTTCTTT	CASSIMGTEAFF
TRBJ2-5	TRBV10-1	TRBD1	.	TGCGCCAGCAGTGTAGCGCGAGGGGGCCCGGGAATGCGAGAGACCCAGTACTTC	CASSVARGGPGMRETQYF
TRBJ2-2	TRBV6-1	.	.	TGTGCCAGCAGGAGTCTGACCGGGGAGCTGTTTTTT	CASRSLTGELFF
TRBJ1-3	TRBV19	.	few	TGTGCCAGTAGATCCATCAGCCCCAGCTCTGGAAACACCATATATTTT	CASRSISPSSGNTIYF
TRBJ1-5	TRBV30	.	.	TGTGCCTGGAGTAAAAATAGCAATCAGCCCCAGCATTTT	CAWSKNSNQPQHF
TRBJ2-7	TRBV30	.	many	TGTGCCTGGAGTACAGGATACGAGCAGTACTTC	CAWSTGYEQYF
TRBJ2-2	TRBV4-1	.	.	TGCGCCAGCAGCCAAATCGGAACGGCACCGGGGGAGCTGTTTTTT	CASSQIGTAPGELFF
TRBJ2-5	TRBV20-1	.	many	TGCAGTGGGAAAGTTTCGGCGATTGAGACCCAGTACTTC	CSGKVSAIETQYF
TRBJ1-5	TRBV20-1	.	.	TGCAGTGCTAGTAAACTCAATCAGCCCCAGCATTTT	CSASKLNQPQHF
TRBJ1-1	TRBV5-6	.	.	TGTGCCAGCAGGATAGACAGGATGAACACTGAAGCTTTCTTT	CASRIDRMNTEAFF
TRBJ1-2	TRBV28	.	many	TGTGCCAGCAGTTTATTCAACCGGGACCCCCGCGGCTACACCTTC	CASSLFNRDPRGYTF
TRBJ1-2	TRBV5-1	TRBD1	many	TGCGCCAGCAGCAGACAGGGGGACTCTAACTATGGCTACACCTTC	CASSRQGDSNYGYTF
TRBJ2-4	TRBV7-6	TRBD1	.	TGTGCCAGCAGCTCGGGGACAGGGAAAGGCATTCAGTACTTC	CASSSGTGKGIQYF
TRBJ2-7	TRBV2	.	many	TGTGCCAGCAGTGCGCTACGACAGGGAGGAAGCTCCTACGAGCAGTACTTC	CASSALRQGGSSYEQYF
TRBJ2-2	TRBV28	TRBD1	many	TGTGCCAGCAGCATAGGGACAGGGTACACCGGGGAGCTGTTTTTT	CASSIGTGYTGELFF
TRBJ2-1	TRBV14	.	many	TGTGCCAGCAGCCAAGATGTGGGACCTTGGAATGAGCAGTTCTTC	CASSQDVGPWNEQFF
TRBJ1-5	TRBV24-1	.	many	TGTGCCACCTTCCGAGGGTTGAGCAATCAGCCCCAGCATTTT	CATFRGLSNQPQHF
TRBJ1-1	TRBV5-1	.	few	TGCGCCAGCAGCTTGGGCGGGTCGAACACTGAAGCTTTCTTT	CASSLGGSNTEAFF
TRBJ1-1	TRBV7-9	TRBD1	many	TGTGCCAGCAGACAGGGGGGCGCGAACACTGAAGCTTTCTTT	CASRQGGANTEAFF
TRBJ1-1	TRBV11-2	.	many	TGTGCCAGCAGCACCCGTATTCAAATCCAGGGCACTGAAGCTTTCTTT	CASSTRIQIQGTEAFF
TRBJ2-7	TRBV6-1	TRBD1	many	TGTGCCAGCAGTGGCCGGGACAGGGTTTCCTACGAGCAGTACTTC	CASSGRDRVSYEQYF
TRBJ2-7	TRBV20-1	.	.	TGCAGTGCTAGCTACCGGACTACCGAGCAGTACTTC	CSASYRTTEQYF
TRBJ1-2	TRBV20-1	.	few	TGCAGTGCTAGTCAGGGAACTAACTATGGCTACACCTTC	CSASQGTNYGYTF
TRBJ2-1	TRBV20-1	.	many	TGCAGTGCTCGCCGATCAAATGAGCAGTTCTTC	CSARRSNEQFF
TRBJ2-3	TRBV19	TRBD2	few	TGTGCCAGTAGTCTCTCCCCTCCAGGACTAGCGGGACGGTATTTT	CASSLSPPGLAGRYF
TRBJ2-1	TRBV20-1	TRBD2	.	TGCAGTGCTAGGGGGACTAGCGGGAGTCTCCACAATGAGCAGTTCTTC	CSARGTSGSLHNEQFF
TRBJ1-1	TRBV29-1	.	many	TGCAGCGTTGAAGGTACGCGGGGTACTGAAGCTTTCTTT	CSVEGTRGTEAFF
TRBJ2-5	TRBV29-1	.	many	TGCAGCGTTGTCGGGGCCGAGACCCAGTACTTC	CSVVGAETQYF
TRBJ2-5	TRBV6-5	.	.	TGTGCCAGCAGTTCACTAGGGGGCCAAGAGACCCAGTACTTC	CASSSLGGQETQYF
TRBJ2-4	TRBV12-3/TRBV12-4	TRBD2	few	TGTGCCAGCAGTCTAGATAGCGGGGGCCAAAACATTCGGTACTTC	CASSLDSGGQNIRYF
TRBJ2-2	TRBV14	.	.	TGTGCCAGCAGCCAAGACAGATTTTACACCGGGGAGCTGTTTTTT	CASSQDRFYTGELFF
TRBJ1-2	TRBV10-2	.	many	TGCGCCAGCAGACAGGGAGTTGCTGGCTACACCTTC	CASRQGVAGYTF
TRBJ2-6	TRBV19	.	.	TGTGCCAGTAGTATAAATGGGGCCAACGTCCTGACTTTC	CASSINGANVLTF
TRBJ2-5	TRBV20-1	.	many	TGCAGTGCTAGTCCGGACTCATTAGGGGCCCAGTACTTC	CSASPDSLGAQYF
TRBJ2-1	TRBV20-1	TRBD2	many	TGCAGTGCTAGGGATCCGGGGGGACGACACAATGAGCAGTTCTTC	CSARDPGGRHNEQFF
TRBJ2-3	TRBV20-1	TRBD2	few	TGCAGTGCCGCCCCACCAGCGGGAGGGCCAGATACGCAGTATTTT	CSAAPPAGGPDTQYF
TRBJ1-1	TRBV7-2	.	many	TGTGCCAGCAGCTATCATACAGGATTGAACACTGAAGCTTTCTTT	CASSYHTGLNTEAFF
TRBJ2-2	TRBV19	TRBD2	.	TGTGCCAGTAGACCGGGACTAGCGGGACCCGGGGAGCTGTTTTTT	CASRPGLAGPGELFF
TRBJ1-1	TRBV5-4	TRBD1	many	TGTGCCAGCAGCCGGGGACAGGGAGTGAACACTGAAGCTTTCTTT	CASSRGQGVNTEAFF
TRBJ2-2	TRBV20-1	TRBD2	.	TGCAGTGCTCAAGGACTAGCGGGGGGCCTGAACACCGGGGAGCTGTTTTTT	CSAQGLAGGLNTGELFF
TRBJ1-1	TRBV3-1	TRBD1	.	TGTGCCAGCAACCAAGACAGGGCCACTGAAGCTTTCTTT	CASNQDRATEAFF
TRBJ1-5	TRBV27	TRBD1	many	TGTGCCAGCAGTCTACGACAGGGAGGGAATCAGCCCCAGCATTTT	CASSLRQGGNQPQHF
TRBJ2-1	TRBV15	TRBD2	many	TGTGCCATCAGCGTCAGCGGGGGGTGGAATGAGCAGTTCTTC	CAISVSGGWNEQFF
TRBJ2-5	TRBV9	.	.	TGTGCCAGCAGCCAGAGGGGAGACGGTGTCGGGACCCAGTACTTC	CASSQRGDGVGTQYF